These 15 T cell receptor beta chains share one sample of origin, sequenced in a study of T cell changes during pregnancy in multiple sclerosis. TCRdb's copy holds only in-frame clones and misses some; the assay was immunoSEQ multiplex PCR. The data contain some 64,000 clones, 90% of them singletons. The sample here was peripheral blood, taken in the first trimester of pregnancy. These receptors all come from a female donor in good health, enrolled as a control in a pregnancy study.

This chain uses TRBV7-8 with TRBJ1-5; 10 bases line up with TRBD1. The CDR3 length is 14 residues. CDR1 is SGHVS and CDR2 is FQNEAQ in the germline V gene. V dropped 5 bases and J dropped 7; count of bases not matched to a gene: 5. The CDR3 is CASSGTGARQPQHF. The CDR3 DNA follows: TGTGCCAGCAGCGGGACAGGGGCCAGGCAGCCCCAGCATTTT. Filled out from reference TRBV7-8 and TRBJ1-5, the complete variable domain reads GAGVSQSPRYKVAKRGQDVALRCDPISGHVSLFWYQQALGQGPEFLTYFQNEAQLDKSGLPSDRFFAERPEGSVSTLKIQRTQQEDSAVYLCASSGTGARQPQHFGDGTRLSIL.

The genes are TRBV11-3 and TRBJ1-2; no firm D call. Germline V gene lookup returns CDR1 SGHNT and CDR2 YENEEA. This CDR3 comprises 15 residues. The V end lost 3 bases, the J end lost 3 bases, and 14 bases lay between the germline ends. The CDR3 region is CASSFSPRRYYGYTF. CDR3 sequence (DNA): TGTGCCAGCAGCTTTTCCCCCAGGAGGTACTATGGCTACACCTTC.

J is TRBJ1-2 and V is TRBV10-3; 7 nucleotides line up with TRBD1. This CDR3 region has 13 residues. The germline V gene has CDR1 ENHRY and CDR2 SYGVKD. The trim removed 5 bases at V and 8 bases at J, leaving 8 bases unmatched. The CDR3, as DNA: TGTGCCATCAGTCCGGGACAGCCCCAGGGCTACACCTTC. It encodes CAISPGQPQGYTF.

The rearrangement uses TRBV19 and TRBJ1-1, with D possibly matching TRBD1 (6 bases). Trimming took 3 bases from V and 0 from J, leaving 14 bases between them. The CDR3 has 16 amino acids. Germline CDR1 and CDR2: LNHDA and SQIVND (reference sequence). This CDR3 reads CASSIGIGQMNTEAFF. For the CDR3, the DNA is TGTGCCAGTAGTATCGGAATAGGACAGATGAACACTGAAGCTTTCTTT. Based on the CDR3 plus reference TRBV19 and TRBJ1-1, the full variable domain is DGGITQSPKYLFRKEGQNVTLSCEQNLNHDAMYWYRQDPGQGLRLIYYSQIVNDFQKGDIAEGYSVSREKKESFPLTVTSAQKNPTAFYLCASSIGIGQMNTEAFFGQGTRLTVV.

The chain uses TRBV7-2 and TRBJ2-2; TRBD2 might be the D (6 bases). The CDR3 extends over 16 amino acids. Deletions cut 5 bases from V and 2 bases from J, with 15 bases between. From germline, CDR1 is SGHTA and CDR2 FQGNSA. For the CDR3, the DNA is TGTGCCAGCAGCCCCCGGTCCGGGGGTAACACCGGGGAGCTGTTTTTT. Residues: CASSPRSGGNTGELFF.

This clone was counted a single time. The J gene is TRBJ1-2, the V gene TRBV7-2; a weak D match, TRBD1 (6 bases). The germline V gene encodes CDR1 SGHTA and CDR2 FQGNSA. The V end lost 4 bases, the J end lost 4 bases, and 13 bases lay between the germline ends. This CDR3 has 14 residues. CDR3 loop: CASSWSGGSYGYTF. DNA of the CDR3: TGTGCCAGCAGCTGGTCGGGGGGCTCCTATGGCTACACCTTC.

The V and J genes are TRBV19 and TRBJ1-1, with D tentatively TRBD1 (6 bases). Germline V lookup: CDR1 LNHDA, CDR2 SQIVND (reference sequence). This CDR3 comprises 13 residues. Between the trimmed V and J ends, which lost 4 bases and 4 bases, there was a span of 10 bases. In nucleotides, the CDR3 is TGTGCCAGTAGTAGAGGGGGGGGCACTGAAGCTTTCTTT. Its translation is CASSRGGGTEAFF.

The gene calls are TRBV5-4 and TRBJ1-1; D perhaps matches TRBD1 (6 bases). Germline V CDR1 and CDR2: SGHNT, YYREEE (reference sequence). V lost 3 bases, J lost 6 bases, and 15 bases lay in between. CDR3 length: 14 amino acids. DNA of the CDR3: TGTGCCAGCAGCTCCGGACAGTATGAGGCTGAAGCTTTCTTT. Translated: CASSSGQYEAEAFF.

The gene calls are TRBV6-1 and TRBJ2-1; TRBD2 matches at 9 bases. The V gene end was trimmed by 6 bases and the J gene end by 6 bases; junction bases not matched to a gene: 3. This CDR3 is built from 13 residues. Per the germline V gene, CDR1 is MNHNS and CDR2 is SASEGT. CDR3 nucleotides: TGTGCCAGCAGCCCTAGCGGGGCCAATGAGCAGTTCTTC. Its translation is CASSPSGANEQFF.

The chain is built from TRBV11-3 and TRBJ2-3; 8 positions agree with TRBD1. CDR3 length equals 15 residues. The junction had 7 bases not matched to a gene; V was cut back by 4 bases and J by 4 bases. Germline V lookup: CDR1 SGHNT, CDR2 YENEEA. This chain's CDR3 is CASSSSLTGADTQYF. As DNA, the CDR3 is TGTGCCAGCAGCTCCAGCTTGACAGGGGCAGATACGCAGTATTTT.

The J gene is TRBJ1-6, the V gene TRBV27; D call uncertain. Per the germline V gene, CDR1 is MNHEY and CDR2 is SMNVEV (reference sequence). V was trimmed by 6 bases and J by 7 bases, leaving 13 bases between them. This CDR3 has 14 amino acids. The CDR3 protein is CASRYREQNSPLHF. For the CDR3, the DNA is TGTGCCAGCAGATACCGGGAGCAAAATTCACCCCTCCACTTT.

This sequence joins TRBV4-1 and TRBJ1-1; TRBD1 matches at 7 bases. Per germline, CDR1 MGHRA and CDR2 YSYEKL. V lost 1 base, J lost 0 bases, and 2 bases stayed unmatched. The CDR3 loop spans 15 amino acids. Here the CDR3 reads CASSQVQGLNTEAFF. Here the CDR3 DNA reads TGCGCCAGCAGCCAAGTACAGGGGTTGAACACTGAAGCTTTCTTT.

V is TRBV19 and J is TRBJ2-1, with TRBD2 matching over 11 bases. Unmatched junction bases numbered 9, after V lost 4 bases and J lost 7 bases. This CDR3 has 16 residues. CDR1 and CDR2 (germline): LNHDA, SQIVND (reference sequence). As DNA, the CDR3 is TGTGCCAGTAGTAGAGGGGCTAGCGGGGGGAGGAATGAGCAGTTCTTC. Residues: CASSRGASGGRNEQFF.

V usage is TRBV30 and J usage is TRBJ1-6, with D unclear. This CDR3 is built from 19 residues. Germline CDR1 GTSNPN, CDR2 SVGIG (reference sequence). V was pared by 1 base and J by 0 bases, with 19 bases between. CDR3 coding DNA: TGTGCCTGGAGTGGTTTGGCTTCATTTGGCCTCTCCTATAATTCACCCCTCCACTTT. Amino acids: CAWSGLASFGLSYNSPLHF.

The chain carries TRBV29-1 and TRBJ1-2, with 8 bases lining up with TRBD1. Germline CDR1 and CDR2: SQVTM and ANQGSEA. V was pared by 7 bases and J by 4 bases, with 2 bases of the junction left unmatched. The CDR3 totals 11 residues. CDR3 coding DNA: TGCAGCGATGGGACAGGCTATGGCTACACCTTC. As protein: CSDGTGYGYTF.